This TCR beta chain was found in a study of blood T cell repertoires in COVID-19. The overall study: COVID-19 samples collected from the United States, Italy and Spain covered acute and convalescent phases. The cDNA or gDNA used as material had been derived from T cells, B-cell-depleted T cells, or PBMCs.

CDR1 and CDR2 (germline): MGHRA, YSYEKL. Trimming removed 1 base from V and 5 bases from J; junction bases left unmatched: 0. This CDR3 has 15 amino acids. Per the study methods: Amplified reference gene primers provided the basis for estimating nucleated cell counts. Method: immunoSEQ multiplex PCR; TCRdb's copy keeps in-frame clones and lacks some. V and J calls and clone size come straight from that table; D and trimming were deduced from the DNA. The top ten hold 3% to 4% of the sample, which has approximately 260,000 clones, more than 65% seen once. The clonotype comes from a woman aged 40 to 50 with active or convalescent COVID-19. The V call is TRBV4-1, the J call TRBJ1-5, with 12 positions matching TRBD1. Specimen: peripheral blood. CDR3 protein: CASSQGDRGHQPQHF. The CDR3 nucleotides are TGCGCCAGCAGCCAAGGGGACAGGGGGCATCAGCCCCAGCATTTT.